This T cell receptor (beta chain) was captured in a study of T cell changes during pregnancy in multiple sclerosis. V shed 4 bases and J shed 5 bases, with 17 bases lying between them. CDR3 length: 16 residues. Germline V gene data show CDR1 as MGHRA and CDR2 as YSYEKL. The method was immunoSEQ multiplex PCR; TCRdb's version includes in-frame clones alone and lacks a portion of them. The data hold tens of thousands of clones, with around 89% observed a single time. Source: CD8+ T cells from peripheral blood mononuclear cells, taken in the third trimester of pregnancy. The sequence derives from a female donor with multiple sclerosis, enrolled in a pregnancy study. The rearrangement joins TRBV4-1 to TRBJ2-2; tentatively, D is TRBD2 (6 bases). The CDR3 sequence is CASSPPPGGVTGELFF. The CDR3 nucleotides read TGCGCCAGCAGCCCCCCGCCTGGCGGGGTAACCGGGGAGCTGTTTTTT.